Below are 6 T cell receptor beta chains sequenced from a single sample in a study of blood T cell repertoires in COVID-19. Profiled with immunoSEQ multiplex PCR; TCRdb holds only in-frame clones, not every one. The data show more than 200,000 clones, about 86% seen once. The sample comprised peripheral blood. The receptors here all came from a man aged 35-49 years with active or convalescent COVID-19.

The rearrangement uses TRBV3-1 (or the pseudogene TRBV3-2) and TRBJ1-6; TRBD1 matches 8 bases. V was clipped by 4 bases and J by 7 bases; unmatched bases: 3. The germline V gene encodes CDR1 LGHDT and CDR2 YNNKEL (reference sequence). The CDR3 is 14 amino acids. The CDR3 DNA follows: TGTGCCAGCAGCCCAGGGGGCGGGAATTCACCCCTCCACTTT. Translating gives CASSPGGGNSPLHF.

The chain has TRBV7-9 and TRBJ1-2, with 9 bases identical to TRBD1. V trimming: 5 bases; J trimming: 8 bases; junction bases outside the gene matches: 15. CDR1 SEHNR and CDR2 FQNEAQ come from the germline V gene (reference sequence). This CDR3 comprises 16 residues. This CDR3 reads CASSQQSDRGREGYTF. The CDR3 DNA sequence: TGTGCCAGCAGCCAACAGTCGGACAGGGGTAGAGAAGGCTACACCTTC.

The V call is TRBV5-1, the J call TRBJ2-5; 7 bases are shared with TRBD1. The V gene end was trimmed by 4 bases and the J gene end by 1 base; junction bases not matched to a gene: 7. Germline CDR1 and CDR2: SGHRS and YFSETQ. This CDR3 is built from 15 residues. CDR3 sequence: CASSVGQSIQETQYF. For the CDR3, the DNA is TGCGCCAGCAGCGTGGGACAGTCGATCCAAGAGACCCAGTACTTC.

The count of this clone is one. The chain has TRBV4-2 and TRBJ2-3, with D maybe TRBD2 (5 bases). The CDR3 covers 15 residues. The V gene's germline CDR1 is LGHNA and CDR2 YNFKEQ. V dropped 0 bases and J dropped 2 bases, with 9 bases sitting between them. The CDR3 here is CASSQDRDYTDTQYF. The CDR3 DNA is TGTGCCAGCAGCCAAGATCGAGACTACACAGATACGCAGTATTTT.

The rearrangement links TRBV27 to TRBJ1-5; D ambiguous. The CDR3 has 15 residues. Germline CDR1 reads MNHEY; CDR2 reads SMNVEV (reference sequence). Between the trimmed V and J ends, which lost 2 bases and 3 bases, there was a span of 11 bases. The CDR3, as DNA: TGTGCCAGCAGTTTAACATATCGGGACAATCAGCCCCAGCATTTT. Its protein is CASSLTYRDNQPQHF.

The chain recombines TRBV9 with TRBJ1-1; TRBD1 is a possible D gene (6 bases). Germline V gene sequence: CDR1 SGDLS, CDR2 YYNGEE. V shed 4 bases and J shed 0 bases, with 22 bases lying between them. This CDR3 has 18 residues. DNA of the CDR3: TGTGCCAGCAGCCCCCTTAACCCCGGGGGGGCTATGAACACTGAAGCTTTCTTT. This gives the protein CASSPLNPGGAMNTEAFF.